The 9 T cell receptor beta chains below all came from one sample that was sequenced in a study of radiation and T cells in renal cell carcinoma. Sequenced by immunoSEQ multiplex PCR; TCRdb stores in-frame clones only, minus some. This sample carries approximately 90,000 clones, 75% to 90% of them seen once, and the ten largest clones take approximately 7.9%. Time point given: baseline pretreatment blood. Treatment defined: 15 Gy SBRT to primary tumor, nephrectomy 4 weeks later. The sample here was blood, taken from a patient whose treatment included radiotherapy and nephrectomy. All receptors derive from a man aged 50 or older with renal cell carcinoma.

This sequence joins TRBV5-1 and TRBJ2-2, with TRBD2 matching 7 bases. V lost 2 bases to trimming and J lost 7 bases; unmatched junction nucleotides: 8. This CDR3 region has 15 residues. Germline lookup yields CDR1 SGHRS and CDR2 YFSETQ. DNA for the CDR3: TGCGCCAGCAGCTTAGCGGCGGGAGAGGGCGGGGAGCTGTTTTTT. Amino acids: CASSLAAGEGGELFF. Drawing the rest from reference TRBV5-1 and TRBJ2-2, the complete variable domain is KAGVTQTPRYLIKTRGQQVTLSCSPISGHRSVSWYQQTPGQGLQFLFEYFSETQRNKGNFPGRFSGRQFSNSRSEMNVSTLELGDSALYLCASSLAAGEGGELFFGEGSRLTVL.

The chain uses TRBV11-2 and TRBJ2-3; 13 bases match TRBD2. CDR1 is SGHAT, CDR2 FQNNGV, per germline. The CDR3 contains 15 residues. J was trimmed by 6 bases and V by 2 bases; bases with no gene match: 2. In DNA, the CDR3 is TGTGCCAGCAGCTTAACTAGCGGGAGGGGCGATACGCAGTATTTT. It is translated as CASSLTSGRGDTQYF.

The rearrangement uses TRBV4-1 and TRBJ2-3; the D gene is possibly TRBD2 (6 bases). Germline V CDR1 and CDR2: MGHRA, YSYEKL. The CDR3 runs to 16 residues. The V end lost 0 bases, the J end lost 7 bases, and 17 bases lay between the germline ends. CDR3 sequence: CASSQDPALEGNTQYF. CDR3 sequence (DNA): TGCGCCAGCAGCCAAGATCCCGCGTTGGAGGGAAATACGCAGTATTTT.

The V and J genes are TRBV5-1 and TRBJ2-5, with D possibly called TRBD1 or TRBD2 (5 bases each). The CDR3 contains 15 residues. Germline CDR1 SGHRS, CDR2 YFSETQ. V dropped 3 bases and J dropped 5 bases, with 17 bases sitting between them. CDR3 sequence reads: CASSSSGTAEETQYF. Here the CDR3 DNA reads TGCGCCAGCAGCTCGTCCGGGACGGCGGAGGAGACCCAGTACTTC.

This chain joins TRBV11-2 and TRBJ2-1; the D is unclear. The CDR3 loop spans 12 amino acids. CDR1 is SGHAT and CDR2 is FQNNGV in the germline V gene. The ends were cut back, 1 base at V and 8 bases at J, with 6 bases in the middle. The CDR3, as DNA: TGTGCCAGCAGCTTAGGATATGATGAGCAGTTCTTC. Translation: CASSLGYDEQFF. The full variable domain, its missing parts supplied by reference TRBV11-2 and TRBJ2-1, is EAGVAQSPRYKIIEKRQSVAFWCNPISGHATLYWYQQILGQGPKLLIQFQNNGVVDDSQLPKDRFSAERLKGVDSTLKIQPAKLEDSAVYLCASSLGYDEQFFGPGTRLTVL.

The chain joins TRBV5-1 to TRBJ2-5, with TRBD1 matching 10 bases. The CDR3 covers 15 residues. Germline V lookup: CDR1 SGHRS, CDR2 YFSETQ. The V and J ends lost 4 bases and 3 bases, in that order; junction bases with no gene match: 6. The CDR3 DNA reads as TGCGCCAGCAGCCAGGCCGGGACAGGGGAAGAGACCCAGTACTTC. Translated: CASSQAGTGEETQYF. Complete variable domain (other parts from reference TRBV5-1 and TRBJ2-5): KAGVTQTPRYLIKTRGQQVTLSCSPISGHRSVSWYQQTPGQGLQFLFEYFSETQRNKGNFPGRFSGRQFSNSRSEMNVSTLELGDSALYLCASSQAGTGEETQYFGPGTRLLVL.

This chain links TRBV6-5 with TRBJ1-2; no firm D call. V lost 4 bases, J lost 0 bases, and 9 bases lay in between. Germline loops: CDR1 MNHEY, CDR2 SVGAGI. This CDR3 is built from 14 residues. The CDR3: CASSSRQTNYGYTF. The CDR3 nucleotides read TGTGCCAGCAGTTCTCGACAAACTAACTATGGCTACACCTTC.

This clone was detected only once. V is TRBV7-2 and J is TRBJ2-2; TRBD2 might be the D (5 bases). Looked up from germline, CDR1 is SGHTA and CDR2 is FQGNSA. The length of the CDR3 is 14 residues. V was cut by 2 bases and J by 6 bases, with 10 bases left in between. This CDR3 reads CASSLRLAAGELFF. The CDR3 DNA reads TGTGCCAGCAGCTTAAGGCTAGCCGCCGGGGAGCTGTTTTTT.

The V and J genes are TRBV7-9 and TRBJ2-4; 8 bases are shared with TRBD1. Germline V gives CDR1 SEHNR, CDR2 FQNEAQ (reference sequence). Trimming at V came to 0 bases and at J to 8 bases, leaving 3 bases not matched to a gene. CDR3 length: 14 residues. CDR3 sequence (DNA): TGTGCCAGCAGCTTAGCCGGGACAGGAGACATTCAGTACTTC. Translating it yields CASSLAGTGDIQYF.